The 25 T cell receptor beta chains below all came from one sample that was sequenced in a study of technical replicates of blood from four donors. Data came from immunoSEQ multiplex PCR; TCRdb stores just in-frame clones and leaves some out. The repertoire consists of tens of thousands of clones, with approximately 96% occurring once and the leading ten covering 0.3% to 0.45%. What was sequenced was T cells isolated from PBMCs. The source of these receptors is a human donor in good health.

The chain recombines TRBV28 with TRBJ1-2, with TRBD1 matching 8 bases. Germline CDR1 is MDHEN and CDR2 is SYDVKM. This CDR3 spans 16 amino acids. V shed 7 bases, J shed 0 bases, and the junction held 10 bases outside the gene matches. The CDR3 here is CASNWGQAQANYGYTF. In DNA, the CDR3 is TGTGCCAGCAACTGGGGACAGGCTCAAGCTAACTATGGCTACACCTTC.

V gene TRBV29-1 combines with J gene TRBJ2-1; 13 nucleotides agree with TRBD2. CDR3 length equals 15 residues. Germline-derived CDR1 and CDR2 are SQVTM and ANQGSEA. V lost 6 bases and J lost 7; bases outside the gene matches: 9. CDR3 nucleotides: TGCAGCGTAGCCGGACTAGCGGGAGAGAATAATGAGCAGTTCTTC. Translation: CSVAGLAGENNEQFF.

This rearrangement joins TRBV28 to TRBJ2-6, with 9 bases matching TRBD1. Germline loops: CDR1 MDHEN, CDR2 SYDVKM. This CDR3 has 17 amino acids. Unmatched junction bases numbered 6, after V lost 5 bases and J lost 1 base. The CDR3 bases are TGTGCCAGCAGTAAGCCCGGGACAGGGTCTGGGGCCAACGTCCTGACTTTC. This gives the protein CASSKPGTGSGANVLTF.

V is TRBV12-5 and J is TRBJ2-2; no definite D call. Germline CDR1 reads LGHNT; CDR2 reads FRNRAP. The V gene lost 3 bases and the J gene lost 4 bases, with 9 bases spanning the gap. The CDR3 contains 14 residues. CDR3 DNA sequence: TGTGCTAGTGGTTTCGTGGAGTTCACCGGGGAGCTGTTTTTT. Translating gives CASGFVEFTGELFF.

This chain joins TRBV7-3 and TRBJ2-7; no firm D call. The CDR3 has 11 residues. Germline-derived CDR1 and CDR2 are SGHTA and FQGTGA. Trimming left V 1 base short and J 7 bases short, with 5 bases between. The CDR3 DNA follows: TGTGCCAGCAGCTTAAACGGGGAGCAGTACTTC. Translating it yields CASSLNGEQYF.

The chain couples TRBV9 to TRBJ2-1; TRBD2 aligns across 10 bases. V lost 4 bases and J lost 4; bases outside the gene matches: 8. The CDR3 totals 16 residues. Germline values: CDR1 SGDLS, CDR2 YYNGEE. The CDR3: CASSPWTSGDYNEQFF. DNA of the CDR3: TGTGCCAGCAGCCCTTGGACTAGCGGAGATTACAATGAGCAGTTCTTC.

V gene TRBV9 combines with J gene TRBJ2-3, with 7 positions matching TRBD1. Germline CDR1 SGDLS, CDR2 YYNGEE. The junction had 8 bases not matched to a gene; V was cut back by 4 bases and J by 3 bases. The CDR3 is made up of 15 amino acids. For the CDR3, the DNA is TGTGCCAGCAGCTCGCGACAGGGAGTAACAGATACGCAGTATTTT. It yields the protein CASSSRQGVTDTQYF.

This chain uses TRBV7-2 with TRBJ2-2, with TRBD2 matching 11 bases. Germline-derived CDR1 and CDR2 are SGHTA and FQGNSA. The J segment lost 5 bases and the V segment lost 5 bases, leaving 7 bases of the junction unmatched. The CDR3 length is 16 residues. The CDR3 reads CASSPQLAGETGELFF. The CDR3 DNA follows: TGTGCCAGCAGCCCCCAACTAGCGGGAGAAACCGGGGAGCTGTTTTTT.

The gene calls are TRBV6-1 and TRBJ2-7, with D possibly matching TRBD2 (5 bases). In germline, CDR1 is MNHNS, CDR2 SASEGT. This CDR3 spans 14 amino acids. Between the trimmed V and J ends, which lost 1 base and 5 bases, there was a span of 12 bases. The DNA of the CDR3 is TGTGCCAGCAGTGAAGAAACTTACGGGGACGAGCAGTACTTC. Its protein is CASSEETYGDEQYF.

This rearrangement joins TRBV5-1 to TRBJ1-4, with TRBD1 matching 11 bases. Germline V lookup: CDR1 SGHRS, CDR2 YFSETQ. This CDR3 region has 14 residues. The V segment lost 3 bases and the J segment 8 bases; nucleotides outside the gene matches: 3. The CDR3 reads CASSWGQGGEKLFF. The CDR3 DNA reads as TGCGCCAGCAGCTGGGGACAGGGGGGGGAAAAACTGTTTTTT.

This rearrangement joins TRBV6-1 to TRBJ1-1; D remains unclear. Per germline, CDR1 MNHNS and CDR2 SASEGT. This CDR3 has 12 residues. Trimming removed 6 bases at V and 3 bases at J, with 8 bases between. The CDR3 nucleotides are TGTGCCAGCAGGAACGGGTACACTGAAGCTTTCTTT. Amino acids: CASRNGYTEAFF.

This sequence joins TRBV11-2 and TRBJ1-1; 7 nucleotides align to TRBD1. V trimming: 3 bases; J trimming: 0 bases; junction bases outside the gene matches: 4. The length of the CDR3 is 15 residues. Per the germline V gene, CDR1 is SGHAT and CDR2 is FQNNGV. The CDR3 here is CASSLGQLMNTEAFF. In DNA, the CDR3 is TGTGCCAGCAGCTTGGGACAGCTTATGAACACTGAAGCTTTCTTT.

This chain uses TRBV28 with TRBJ2-1; weak D call: TRBD2 (5 bases). CDR1 and CDR2 from the germline V gene are MDHEN and SYDVKM. The length of the CDR3 is 16 residues. Trimming pared 2 bases from V and 6 bases from J, leaving 17 bases between. CDR3 coding DNA: TGTGCCAGCAGTTTACCCCGTTGGTTAGGGAGCAATGAGCAGTTCTTC. Protein: CASSLPRWLGSNEQFF.

The J gene is TRBJ1-1, the V gene TRBV7-9; D is possibly TRBD1 (5 bases). Looked up from germline, CDR1 is SEHNR and CDR2 is FQNEAQ (reference sequence). The V gene lost 5 bases and the J gene lost 7 bases, with 14 bases spanning the gap. The CDR3 spans 13 residues. The CDR3 is CASSPTAGGEAFF. CDR3 in DNA: TGTGCCAGCAGCCCGACAGCCGGGGGTGAAGCTTTCTTT.

The chain combines TRBV30 with TRBJ1-2, with D perhaps TRBD1 (6 bases). V lost 3 bases to trimming and J lost 3 bases, with 11 bases between them. CDR3 size: 13 residues. Germline loops: CDR1 GTSNPN, CDR2 SVGIG (reference sequence). CDR3 coding DNA: TGTGCCTGGAGGCAGGGGATCGACTATGGCTACACCTTC. It specifies CAWRQGIDYGYTF.

The rearrangement uses TRBV19 and TRBJ2-1, with D hard to call. The CDR3 loop spans 13 amino acids. Germline values: CDR1 LNHDA, CDR2 SQIVND (reference sequence). Deletions cut 7 bases from V and 0 bases from J, with 7 bases between. The CDR3 is CASTLSSYNEQFF. For the CDR3, the DNA is TGTGCCAGTACCTTGAGCTCCTACAATGAGCAGTTCTTC.

J is TRBJ2-7 and V is TRBV10-3, with 14 bases lining up with TRBD2. Germline CDR1 and CDR2: ENHRY and SYGVKD. Germline trimming cut 4 bases from V and 3 bases from J; bases unmatched to any gene: 2. The CDR3 is made up of 15 amino acids. CDR3 nucleotides: TGTGCCATCAGTGCGGGGACTAGCGGGAGCTACGAGCAGTACTTC. Residues: CAISAGTSGSYEQYF.

This chain joins TRBV28 and TRBJ2-3, with unresolved D. Germline assignment: CDR1 MDHEN and CDR2 SYDVKM. With 7 bases removed from V and 4 bases from J, the gap between germline ends came to 9 bases. The CDR3 sequence is 12 residues long. CDR3 sequence reads: CASNITPDTQYF. CDR3 DNA: TGTGCCAGCAACATCACCCCAGATACGCAGTATTTT.

This rearrangement joins TRBV9 to TRBJ2-1; 10 bases fit TRBD2. Trimming took 3 bases from V and 3 from J; bases not matched to a gene: 3. There are 15 residues in the CDR3. Germline V CDR1 and CDR2: SGDLS, YYNGEE. CDR3 coding DNA: TGTGCCAGCAGCGCTAGCGGGAGAAACTACAATGAGCAGTTCTTC. Protein sequence: CASSASGRNYNEQFF. The full variable domain, in which reference TRBV9 and TRBJ2-1 provide the parts outside the CDR3, is DSGVTQTPKHLITATGQRVTLRCSPRSGDLSVYWYQQSLDQGLQFLIQYYNGEERAKGNILERFSAQQFPDLHSELNLSSLELGDSALYFCASSASGRNYNEQFFGPGTRLTVL.

The chain joins TRBV20-1 to TRBJ2-7; D is uncertain. Germline V CDR1 and CDR2: DFQATT, SNEGSKA (reference sequence). The CDR3 length is 11 residues. V was pared by 3 bases and J by 2 bases, with 5 bases between. Here the CDR3 reads CSASGTYEQYF. Here the CDR3 DNA reads TGCAGTGCTAGCGGTACCTACGAGCAGTACTTC.

The chain employs TRBV19 and TRBJ1-4; 9 nucleotides line up with TRBD1. The CDR3 totals 15 residues. Germline V gene sequence: CDR1 LNHDA, CDR2 SQIVND (reference sequence). The V segment lost 7 bases and the J segment 8 bases; nucleotides outside the gene matches: 11. The CDR3 here is CASKGTGNGKEKLFF. Written as DNA, the CDR3 is TGTGCCAGTAAGGGGACAGGGAACGGGAAGGAAAAACTGTTTTTT.

The rearrangement joins TRBV5-1 to TRBJ2-7; D remains unclear. This CDR3 comprises 11 residues. Trimming took off 3 bases at V and 2 bases at J, with 3 bases between the two ends. Per the germline V gene, CDR1 is SGHRS and CDR2 is YFSETQ. The CDR3 loop reads CASSSAYEQYF. The DNA for the CDR3 is TGCGCCAGCAGCTCAGCCTACGAGCAGTACTTC.

This chain uses TRBV9 with TRBJ2-7; TRBD1 matches at 7 bases. The CDR3 runs 13 residues. Per germline, CDR1 SGDLS and CDR2 YYNGEE. Germline trimming cut 4 bases from V and 3 bases from J; bases unmatched to any gene: 4. The CDR3 spells CASSPDRVYEQYF. CDR3 bases: TGTGCCAGCAGCCCCGACAGGGTCTACGAGCAGTACTTC.

V gene TRBV29-1 combines with J gene TRBJ2-5; TRBD1 aligns across 7 bases. Germline values: CDR1 SQVTM, CDR2 ANQGSEA. The CDR3 totals 13 residues. J gave up 3 bases and V 8 bases, and 9 bases lay outside the gene matches. CDR3 protein: CSSDRTGEETQYF. In nucleotides, the CDR3 is TGCAGCTCTGACAGGACAGGTGAAGAGACCCAGTACTTC.

The chain is built from TRBV11-1 and TRBJ2-7, with TRBD2 matching over 11 bases. Germline assignment: CDR1 SGHAT and CDR2 FQDESV (reference sequence). The CDR3 runs 16 residues. V was pared by 2 bases and J by 4 bases, with 7 bases of the junction left unmatched. The CDR3 sequence is CASSLQTSGSYYEQYF. Written as DNA, the CDR3 is TGTGCCAGCAGCTTACAAACTAGCGGGAGTTATTACGAGCAGTACTTC.